This record concerns one T cell receptor (beta chain) sequence. V was clipped by 6 bases and J by 3 bases, with 9 bases between them. The CDR3 totals 13 residues. Germline loops: CDR1 MNHEY, CDR2 SVGAGI. The entry originates in a study of control samples from healthy donors and cancer patients. The data were produced by immunoSEQ multiplex PCR, yet TCRdb's version contains in-frame clones alone and is incomplete. This sample carries tens of thousands of clones, approximately 89% of them seen once, and the ten largest clones take about 6%. Sequenced input: PBMCs. The receptor was derived from a man aged 55 to 70 with colorectal cancer. The V call is TRBV6-5, the J call TRBJ1-5, with D unclear. DNA for the CDR3: TGTGCCAGCAGCCCAAGGCCCAATCAGCCCCAGCATTTT. Translation: CASSPRPNQPQHF.